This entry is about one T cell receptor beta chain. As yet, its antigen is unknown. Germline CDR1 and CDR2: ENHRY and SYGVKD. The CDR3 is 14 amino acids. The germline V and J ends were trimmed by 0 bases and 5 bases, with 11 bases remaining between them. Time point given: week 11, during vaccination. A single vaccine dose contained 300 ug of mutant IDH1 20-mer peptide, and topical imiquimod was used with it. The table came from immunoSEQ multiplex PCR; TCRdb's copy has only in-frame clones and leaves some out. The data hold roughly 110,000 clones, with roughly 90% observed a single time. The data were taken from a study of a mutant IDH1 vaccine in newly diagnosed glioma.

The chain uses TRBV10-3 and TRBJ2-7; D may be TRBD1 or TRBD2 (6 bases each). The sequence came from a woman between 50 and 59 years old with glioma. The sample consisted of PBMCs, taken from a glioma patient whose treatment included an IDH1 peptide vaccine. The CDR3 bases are TGTGCCATCAGTGAGTCGGGGGGCGAGGACGAGCAGTACTTC. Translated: CAISESGGEDEQYF.